The clone carrying this T cell receptor beta chain was seen many times. The sample originates from a study of T-cell reconstitution after alpha-beta-depleted transplantation in children. Unique molecular identifiers were used to barcode this TCRbeta library. TCRdb re-derived calls from the PCR reads in MiXCR, one entry per CDR3 protein. The sample includes 70,000 to 100,000 distinct CDR3 sequences, more than 10% of them seen just once. From germline, CDR1 is SGHTA and CDR2 FQGNSA. The CDR3 runs to 15 residues. V was cut by 1 base and J by 3 bases, with 10 bases left in between. The receptor was derived from a human donor who donated a stem cell graft to a child with inherited bone marrow failure. The chain uses TRBV7-2 and TRBJ2-1, with TRBD2 as a possible D gene (6 bases). The input for sequencing was PBMCs from the stem cell graft donor, taken from the stem cell graft. The CDR3, as DNA: TGTGCCAGCAGCTTAGGCGGAGGGGTCTACAATGAGCAGTTCTTC. Protein product: CASSLGGGVYNEQFF. Full variable domain (remainder filled in from reference TRBV7-2 and TRBJ2-1): GAGVSQSPSNKVTEKGKDVELRCDPISGHTALYWYRQSLGQGLEFLIYFQGNSAPDKSGLPSDRFSAERTGGSVSTLTIQRTQQEDSAVYLCASSLGGGVYNEQFFGPGTRLTVL.